This T cell receptor (beta chain) was identified during a study of response to subunit inactivated influenza vaccine. MiXCR, applied by TCRdb to the RT-PCR reads, yields one record per CDR3 protein. This table has approximately 680,000 distinct CDR3 sequences, roughly 14% appearing once. The sample was PBMCs from blood, taken 11 to 12 days after vaccination. The TCR comes from a man in his fifties who received an inactivated influenza vaccine.

CDR3 nucleotide sequence: TGTGCCAGCAGTCCAAAGGGACAGGGGGGTATGGAGGCTTTCTTT. It translates to CASSPKGQGGMEAFF. The chain is built from TRBV12-3 or TRBV12-4 and TRBJ1-1; the match to TRBD1 covers 11 bases. CDR3 length: 15 amino acids. The V gene end was trimmed by 5 bases and the J gene end by 11 bases; junction bases not matched to a gene: 13.